A single sample is the source of the 4 T cell receptor beta chains below, sequenced in a study of blood T cell repertoires in COVID-19. Data came from immunoSEQ multiplex PCR; TCRdb stores just in-frame clones and leaves some out. The table includes 240,000 or so clones, around 87% detected once. The sequencing input was peripheral blood. The receptors come from a woman aged 25 to 39 who had recovered from COVID-19.

The CDR3 DNA reads TGTGCCAGCAGCCACGGGACAGGCCGGGATACGCAGTATTTT. Amino acid sequence: CASSHGTGRDTQYF. The rearrangement joins TRBV7-2 to TRBJ2-3; 8 nucleotides align to TRBD1. This CDR3 has 14 amino acids. The junction had 7 bases not matched to a gene; V was cut back by 5 bases and J by 6 bases. Looked up from germline, CDR1 is SGHTA and CDR2 is FQGNSA.

The V gene is TRBV25-1, the J gene TRBJ1-5; 8 bases align to TRBD1. Germline assignment: CDR1 MGHDK and CDR2 SYGVNS. CDR3 length: 17 residues. Trimming removed 1 base from V and 4 bases from J; junction bases left unmatched: 9. This CDR3 is CASSESRRTGSNQPQHF. Here the CDR3 DNA reads TGTGCCAGCAGTGAATCCCGCCGGACAGGGTCTAATCAGCCCCAGCATTTT.

This clone is a singleton in its sample. The chain combines TRBV29-1 with TRBJ2-1, with 9 bases lining up with TRBD1. Germline-derived CDR1 and CDR2 are SQVTM and ANQGSEA. The CDR3 has 14 amino acids. V was clipped by 6 bases and J by 1 base; unmatched bases: 4. This chain's CDR3 is CSVADRGSYNEQFF. In DNA, the CDR3 is TGCAGCGTCGCCGACAGGGGGTCCTACAATGAGCAGTTCTTC.

This chain links TRBV5-4 with TRBJ1-4; TRBD1 matches at 10 bases. Germline V gives CDR1 SGHNT, CDR2 YYREEE (reference sequence). Trimming cost V 3 bases and J 8 bases; bases outside gene matches: 4. CDR3 length: 14 residues. This chain's CDR3 is CASSSRDRGEKLFF. For the CDR3, the DNA is TGTGCCAGCAGCTCCCGGGACAGGGGAGAAAAACTGTTTTTT.